Below, 30 T cell receptor beta chains from the same sample are listed, as sequenced in a study of T cells in Graves' hyperthyroidism and ophthalmopathy. Amplification of TCR beta CDR3 regions was performed using RNA transcripts as template. First-round RT-PCR targeting the TCR CDR3 was performed with the HTBI primer set. MiXCR, applied by TCRdb to the multiplex PCR reads, yields one record per CDR3 protein. The sample consists of 350,000 to 450,000 distinct CDR3 sequences, roughly 17% of them appearing once. Material for sequencing was blood. The receptors were gathered from a woman in her twenties or thirties with Graves' hyperthyroidism that later progressed to Graves' ophthalmopathy.

The rearrangement links TRBV28 to TRBJ2-1, with no clear D. Trimming shortened V by 6 bases and J by 3 bases, and 6 bases separated the two germline ends. The CDR3 consists of 12 residues. Germline loops: CDR1 MDHEN, CDR2 SYDVKM. The CDR3 region is CASSTIYNEQFF. The DNA for the CDR3 is TGTGCCAGCAGCACTATCTACAATGAGCAGTTCTTC. Complete variable domain (other parts from reference TRBV28 and TRBJ2-1): DVKVTQSSRYLVKRTGEKVFLECVQDMDHENMFWYRQDPGLGLRLIYFSYDVKMKEKGDIPEGYSVSREKKERFSLILESASTNQTSMYLCASSTIYNEQFFGPGTRLTVL.

J is TRBJ2-3 and V is TRBV6-2 or TRBV6-3; TRBD2 matches at 11 bases. The J segment lost 6 bases and the V segment lost 0 bases, leaving 5 bases of the junction unmatched. Germline loops: CDR1 MNHEY, CDR2 SVGEGT. The CDR3 totals 16 residues. The CDR3 reads CASSYSTSGKSDTQYF. The CDR3 DNA is TGTGCCAGCAGTTACTCGACTAGCGGGAAATCTGATACGCAGTATTTT.

The chain has TRBV5-1 and TRBJ2-7; 8 positions match TRBD2. CDR1 and CDR2 (germline): SGHRS, YFSETQ. The V segment lost 0 bases and the J segment 3 bases; nucleotides outside the gene matches: 5. This CDR3 is built from 15 residues. CDR3 protein: CASSLDAGGLYEQYV. The CDR3 nucleotides read TGCGCCAGCAGCTTGGATGCGGGAGGCCTCTACGAGCAGTACGTC.

This clonotype was seen many times. The chain has TRBV7-2 and TRBJ1-6, with D unresolved. The CDR3 has 14 amino acids. Germline lookup yields CDR1 SGHTA and CDR2 FQGNSA. The ends were cut back, 6 bases at V and 7 bases at J, with 13 bases in the middle. CDR3: CASSFMGNNSPLHF. For the CDR3, the DNA is TGTGCCAGCAGTTTTATGGGGAACAATTCACCCCTCCACTTT.

This chain uses TRBV9 with TRBJ2-7; a weak D match, TRBD1 (5 bases). V shed 0 bases and J shed 3 bases, with 13 bases lying between them. Germline values: CDR1 SGDLS, CDR2 YYNGEE. CDR3 size: 15 residues. CDR3: CASSVGGRDNYEQYF. The CDR3 DNA reads TGTGCCAGCAGCGTAGGGGGCAGAGATAACTACGAGCAGTACTTC. The variable domain in full, completed from reference TRBV9 and TRBJ2-7, reads DSGVTQTPKHLITATGQRVTLRCSPRSGDLSVYWYQQSLDQGLQFLIQYYNGEERAKGNILERFSAQQFPDLHSELNLSSLELGDSALYFCASSVGGRDNYEQYFGPGTRLTVT.

This clonotype was detected ten times or more. The rearrangement uses TRBV20-1 and TRBJ1-5, with 9 bases lining up with TRBD1. Germline lookup yields CDR1 DFQATT and CDR2 SNEGSKA (reference sequence). The trim removed 0 bases at V and 6 bases at J, leaving 6 bases unmatched. This CDR3 contains 15 residues. CDR3 loop: CSARDSETGGQPQHF. CDR3 nucleotide sequence: TGCAGTGCTAGAGATTCGGAGACAGGGGGTCAGCCCCAGCATTTT.

This clonotype was recorded at least ten times. This chain uses TRBV5-1 with TRBJ2-7; possible D gene TRBD2, 7 bases. V was cut by 4 bases and J by 6 bases, with 17 bases left in between. The CDR3 spans 14 residues. The germline gives CDR1 SGHRS, CDR2 YFSETQ. The CDR3 sequence is CASSPGGGGVEQYF. CDR3 sequence (DNA): TGCGCCAGCAGCCCTGGCGGAGGGGGGGTCGAGCAGTACTTC.

The rearrangement links TRBV29-1 to TRBJ2-3; D possibly corresponds to TRBD2 (6 bases). Between the trimmed V and J ends, which lost 3 bases and 6 bases, there was a span of 10 bases. Germline V gene sequence: CDR1 SQVTM, CDR2 ANQGSEA. There are 12 residues in the CDR3. The chain's CDR3 is CSVDNRGDTQYF. DNA of the CDR3: TGCAGCGTTGATAACCGGGGGGATACGCAGTATTTT.

The sample holds a few counts of this clonotype. V and J are TRBV7-6 and TRBJ2-3; D possibly uses TRBD1 or TRBD2 (5 bases each). Trimming removed 6 bases from V and 5 bases from J, with 18 bases in between. The length of the CDR3 is 15 residues. Germline CDR1 reads SGHVS; CDR2 reads FNYEAQ. The DNA of the CDR3 is TGTGCCAGCAGGCGCTACCAGGGAGTAGAAGATACGCAGTATTTT. Protein: CASRRYQGVEDTQYF.

There are many counts of this clonotype. V is TRBV2 and J is TRBJ2-7; D is ambiguous. V was clipped by 7 bases and J by 3 bases, with 10 bases between them. The germline V gene encodes CDR1 SNHLY and CDR2 FYNNEI. This CDR3 spans 12 amino acids. The CDR3 DNA follows: TGTGCCAGCAAAACGCAAGGCTACGAGCAGTACTTC. Its protein product is CASKTQGYEQYF.

This clonotype was picked up many times. The V call is TRBV19, the J call TRBJ2-5; D is possibly TRBD2 (5 bases). The V gene's germline CDR1 is LNHDA and CDR2 SQIVND (reference sequence). The CDR3 is 14 amino acids. V was pared by 2 bases and J by 4 bases, with 11 bases between. Here the CDR3 DNA reads TGTGCCAGTAGTATACCACTAGTTTCAGAGACCCAGTACTTC. It encodes CASSIPLVSETQYF.

This clonotype turned up a few times. J is TRBJ2-7 and V is TRBV29-1; D could derive from TRBD1 or TRBD2 (6 bases each). The V and J ends lost 7 bases and 1 base respectively, with 32 bases between them. Germline loops: CDR1 SQVTM, CDR2 ANQGSEA. This CDR3 spans 19 amino acids. DNA for the CDR3: TGCAGCGCTCAAGGTTGGGTTCGAGATAGCGGTAGGGGGTCCTACGAGCAGTACTTC. As protein: CSAQGWVRDSGRGSYEQYF.

This clonotype was seen a few times. A much larger clonotype is one base distant, so this may be a read error. The chain is built from TRBV18 and TRBJ2-1, with 10 nucleotides matching TRBD1. CDR1 and CDR2 from the germline V gene are KGHSH and LQKENI. The CDR3 contains 16 residues. The CDR3 reads CAISPPSGTGVGEQFF. CDR3 DNA: TGTGCCATCTCACCACCGTCCGGGACAGGGGTTGGTGAGCAGTTCTTC.

This clonotype was counted at least ten times. V is TRBV30 and J is TRBJ1-2; unclear D gene. The CDR3 consists of 12 residues. Between the trimmed V and J ends, which lost 2 bases and 5 bases, there was a span of 9 bases. CDR1 is GTSNPN, CDR2 SVGIG, per germline (reference sequence). The CDR3: CAWSSSDYGYTF. CDR3 in DNA: TGTGCCTGGAGTTCCAGTGATTATGGCTACACCTTC.

This clonotype was seen a few times. The chain has TRBV28 and TRBJ2-5; 8 bases match TRBD2. This CDR3 is built from 14 residues. The germline CDR1 and CDR2 sequences are MDHEN and SYDVKM. V dropped 3 bases and J dropped 3; count of bases not matched to a gene: 3. CDR3 DNA: TGTGCCAGCAGTTTCACAGCGGGGGAAGAGACCCAGTACTTC. Encoded protein: CASSFTAGEETQYF.

In this sample, this clonotype turned up a few times. A junction boundary mismatches the germline segment, possibly from a read error. The V call is TRBV28, the J call TRBJ2-7; 7 bases agree with TRBD1. The CDR3 loop spans 14 amino acids. Germline V gene lookup returns CDR1 MDHEN and CDR2 SYDVKM. Here the CDR3 reads CASSFDREDYEQHF. DNA for the CDR3: TGTGCCAGCAGTTTCGACAGGGAAGACTACGAGCAGCACTTC.

This clonotype was picked up a small number of times. V gene TRBV19 combines with J gene TRBJ1-1; 7 nucleotides align to TRBD1. This CDR3 is built from 12 residues. CDR1 and CDR2 (germline): LNHDA, SQIVND (reference sequence). V was clipped by 7 bases and J by 5 bases; unmatched bases: 4. CDR3 nucleotides: TGTGCCAGTATGGACAGGTGGACTGAAGCTTTCTTT. This sequence encodes CASMDRWTEAFF.

This clonotype occurred many times. The chain carries TRBV4-2 and TRBJ2-7; 12 nucleotides match TRBD2. Germline lookup yields CDR1 LGHNA and CDR2 YNFKEQ. Trimming took 4 bases from V and 9 from J; bases not matched to a gene: 10. The CDR3 totals 15 residues. CDR3: CASSLRTSGKSGQYF. CDR3 DNA: TGTGCCAGCAGCCTACGGACTAGCGGGAAGTCTGGGCAGTACTTC.

This clonotype occurred many times. This rearrangement joins TRBV10-1 to TRBJ2-4; D not resolved. Trimming removed 3 bases from V and 0 bases from J, with 6 bases in between. This CDR3 is 14 amino acids long. Germline CDR1 is WNHNN and CDR2 is SYGVQD (reference sequence). In DNA form, the CDR3 reads TGCGCCAGCAGTGATCCTTTAGCCAAAAACATTCAGTACTTC. It yields the protein CASSDPLAKNIQYF.

A few counts support this clonotype. V gene TRBV27 combines with J gene TRBJ1-5; D is unresolved. The CDR3 totals 17 residues. The germline CDR1 and CDR2 sequences are MNHEY and SMNVEV (reference sequence). V was shortened by 1 base and J by 1 base, with 14 bases between the two germline ends. In DNA, the CDR3 is TGTGCCAGCAGTTTATACGTGGGTGGGGAGAGCAATCAGCCCCAGCATTTT. Its protein product is CASSLYVGGESNQPQHF.

A few counts support this clonotype. The chain employs TRBV20-1 and TRBJ2-3; TRBD2 matches 8 bases. J lost 6 bases, V lost 3 bases, and 8 bases had no gene match. CDR1 is DFQATT and CDR2 is SNEGSKA in the germline V gene (reference sequence). The CDR3 length is 14 residues. The CDR3 loop is CSASTTSGSDTQYF. CDR3 nucleotides: TGCAGTGCTAGTACCACTAGCGGAAGCGATACGCAGTATTTT.

This clonotype showed up many times. The chain carries TRBV19 and TRBJ1-4, with unresolved D. Germline assignment: CDR1 LNHDA and CDR2 SQIVND (reference sequence). V shed 3 bases and J shed 0 bases, with 8 bases lying between them. The CDR3 sequence is 15 residues long. The CDR3 here is CASSIGRTTNEKLFF. CDR3 nucleotides: TGTGCCAGTAGTATCGGACGGACAACTAATGAAAAACTGTTTTTT.

The V call is TRBV29-1, the J call TRBJ1-1, with TRBD1 matching 8 bases. J was trimmed by 5 bases and V by 7 bases; bases with no gene match: 15. Germline-derived CDR1 and CDR2 are SQVTM and ANQGSEA. The CDR3 sequence is 15 residues long. CDR3 loop: CSALTFQGARTEAFF. CDR3 nucleotide sequence: TGCAGCGCCCTAACCTTTCAGGGGGCTCGGACTGAAGCTTTCTTT. The whole variable domain, remainder taken from reference TRBV29-1 and TRBJ1-1, is SAVISQKPSRDICQRGTSLTIQCQVDSQVTMMFWYRQQPGQSLTLIATANQGSEATYESGFVIDKFPISRPNLTFSTLTVSNMSPEDSSIYLCSALTFQGARTEAFFGQGTRLTVV.

V gene TRBV11-2 combines with J gene TRBJ2-1; D remains ambiguous. This CDR3 spans 13 amino acids. Germline-derived CDR1 and CDR2 are SGHAT and FQNNGV. Between the trimmed V and J ends, which lost 5 bases and 8 bases, there was a span of 13 bases. CDR3 DNA: TGTGCCAGCAGCGGCCGACTGCACGATGAGCAGTTCTTC. It translates to CASSGRLHDEQFF.

The table lists this clonotype with a few counts. This rearrangement joins TRBV10-2 to TRBJ2-3; possibly TRBD1 or TRBD2 for D (6 bases each). CDR1 and CDR2 from the germline V gene are WSHSY and SAAADI. The CDR3 has 16 amino acids. The V and J ends lost 1 base and 2 bases respectively, with 13 bases between them. This chain's CDR3 is CASSEFHREVTDTQYF. Here the CDR3 DNA reads TGCGCCAGCAGTGAGTTCCACAGGGAGGTCACAGATACGCAGTATTTT.

This chain uses TRBV12-3 or TRBV12-4 with TRBJ1-1; D remains ambiguous. V lost 8 bases and J lost 5, with 18 bases in between. This CDR3 region has 14 residues. The CDR3 nucleotides are TGTGCCAGCCGACCCGTCTCCGTGAGGACTGAAGCTTTCTTT. As protein: CASRPVSVRTEAFF.

This clonotype was seen a handful of times. The rearrangement joins TRBV20-1 to TRBJ1-2; 11 bases align to TRBD1. Germline V CDR1 and CDR2: DFQATT, SNEGSKA (reference sequence). V gave up 0 bases and J gave up 2 bases; unmatched junction bases: 8. This CDR3 has 17 residues. CDR3 in amino acids: CSARDPGQGAFNYGYTF. CDR3 sequence (DNA): TGCAGTGCTAGAGACCCCGGACAGGGGGCGTTCAACTATGGCTACACCTTC.

The chain uses TRBV25-1 and TRBJ2-1; D is unclear. V gave up 6 bases and J gave up 13 bases, with 16 bases separating them. The germline CDR1 and CDR2 sequences are MGHDK and SYGVNS. The CDR3 length is 12 residues. CDR3: CASRGRQEHQFF. The CDR3 DNA sequence: TGTGCCAGCAGAGGGCGGCAGGAGCATCAGTTCTTC.

This clonotype has only a few counts. The rearrangement joins TRBV7-9 to TRBJ2-5; D tentatively fits TRBD1 or TRBD2 (5 bases each). The CDR3 length is 15 residues. Germline-derived CDR1 and CDR2 are SEHNR and FQNEAQ (reference sequence). The germline V and J ends were trimmed by 5 bases and 1 base, with 14 bases remaining between them. The CDR3 DNA is TGTGCCAGCAGCGCGAACTCCGGGACCCAAGAGACCCAGTACTTC. Encoded protein: CASSANSGTQETQYF.

This chain uses TRBV20-1 with TRBJ2-5; TRBD1 matches at 11 bases. The CDR3 is 15 residues long. Germline trimming cut 6 bases from V and 4 bases from J; bases unmatched to any gene: 10. CDR1 and CDR2 (germline): DFQATT, SNEGSKA (reference sequence). CDR3 residues: CSAHPPGTGGETQYF. DNA of the CDR3: TGCAGTGCCCATCCTCCCGGGACAGGGGGAGAGACCCAGTACTTC.